Listed below are T cell receptor beta chains from one sample, sequenced in a study of blood T cell repertoires in COVID-19. Profiling relied on immunoSEQ multiplex PCR, and the TCRdb table lists in-frame clones only, not all of them. The sample carries fewer than 200,000 clones, around 83% recorded once. The material sequenced was peripheral blood. The origin of the receptors is a man aged 35 to 55 with acute or convalescent COVID-19. Each CDR3 is given with its conserved first and last residue. D genes are given only for firm matches. The size of a clone is reported for some rows only, either as once, few or many, or as a class for expanded clones.

NA	TRBJ2-1	TRBV9	TRBD1	CASSTEDRVYNEQFF	TGTGCCAGCAGCACCGAGGACAGGGTCTACAATGAGCAGTTCTTC
NA	TRBJ2-2	TRBV18	NA	CASSPGYGQHTGELFF	TGTGCCAGCTCACCGGGATACGGACAGCACACCGGGGAGCTGTTTTTT
NA	TRBJ1-1	TRBV9	NA	CASSVDSGGGSEAFF	TGTGCCAGCAGCGTAGATTCCGGGGGAGGGTCTGAAGCTTTCTTT
few	TRBJ2-7	TRBV29-1	TRBD2	CSVAELAGISYEQYF	TGCAGCGTTGCCGAACTAGCGGGCATCTCCTACGAGCAGTACTTC
NA	TRBJ2-1	TRBV9	NA	CASSEAGTAIRYNEQFF	TGTGCCAGCAGCGAGGCGGGGACAGCGATTCGGTACAATGAGCAGTTCTTC
NA	TRBJ2-3	TRBV20-1	TRBD2	CSASGTSGGVMTDTQYF	TGCAGTGCTAGTGGGACTAGCGGGGGGGTTATGACAGATACGCAGTATTTT
NA	TRBJ1-1	TRBV18	NA	CASSPNLNTEAFF	TGTGCCAGCTCACCCAACTTGAACACTGAAGCTTTCTTT
NA	TRBJ2-1	TRBV7-3	TRBD1	CASSLNRGDEQFF	TGTGCCAGCAGCTTGAACAGGGGAGATGAGCAGTTCTTC
NA	TRBJ2-3	TRBV5-4	TRBD1	CASSHRDRGSDTQYF	TGTGCCAGCAGCCACCGGGACAGGGGCTCAGATACGCAGTATTTT
NA	TRBJ2-2	TRBV2	NA	CASALGRNTGELFF	TGTGCCAGCGCCCTAGGCAGGAACACCGGGGAGCTGTTTTTT
NA	TRBJ2-3	TRBV20-1	TRBD2	CSASGLAGGVTDTQYF	TGCAGTGCTAGTGGGTTAGCGGGGGGTGTCACAGATACGCAGTATTTT
NA	TRBJ2-5	TRBV5-4	TRBD2	CASSPRGGGRQETQYF	TGTGCCAGCAGCCCTCGGGGCGGGGGGCGGCAAGAGACCCAGTACTTC
NA	TRBJ1-2	TRBV27	NA	CASSPRGINYGYTF	TGTGCCAGCAGTCCCCGGGGGATTAACTATGGCTACACCTTC
NA	TRBJ2-5	TRBV5-1	TRBD1	CASSQGTGGQETQYF	TGCGCCAGCAGCCAAGGGACAGGGGGGCAAGAGACCCAGTACTTC
NA	TRBJ2-2	TRBV10-3	NA	CAISNTGTTGELFF	TGTGCCATCAGCAATACAGGGACGACCGGGGAGCTGTTTTTT
NA	TRBJ2-2	TRBV28	NA	CASSSGTRNTGELFF	TGTGCCAGCAGTTCCGGGACAAGGAACACCGGGGAGCTGTTTTTT
NA	TRBJ1-3	TRBV7-2	TRBD1	CASSLGGQGIGGNTIYF	TGTGCCAGCAGCTTAGGAGGACAGGGAATTGGAGGAAACACCATATATTTT
NA	TRBJ2-6	TRBV5-6	TRBD1	CASSPLLDRSPGANVLTF	TGTGCCAGCAGCCCTCTCTTGGACAGGTCACCTGGGGCCAACGTCCTGACTTTC
once	TRBJ1-5	TRBV4-1	NA	CASRGDNQPQHF	TGCGCCAGCAGAGGGGACAATCAGCCCCAGCATTTT
NA	TRBJ2-3	TRBV6-4	TRBD2	CASSEVSSGGADTQYF	TGTGCCAGCAGTGAAGTCTCTAGCGGGGGGGCAGATACGCAGTATTTT
NA	TRBJ1-2	TRBV7-9	NA	CASSLIREGGYTF	TGTGCCAGCAGCTTAATCCGGGAGGGTGGCTACACCTTC
NA	TRBJ1-2	TRBV11-2	TRBD1	CASSPGTGDRFYGYTF	TGTGCCAGCAGCCCCGGGACAGGAGATAGATTCTATGGCTACACCTTC
NA	TRBJ1-5	TRBV6-1	TRBD1	CASSGTSGTGTQPQHF	TGTGCCAGCAGTGGAACCTCCGGGACAGGGACTCAGCCCCAGCATTTT
NA	TRBJ1-2	TRBV6-5	TRBD1	CASLTGGGGYTF	TGTGCCAGTTTGACAGGGGGCGGTGGCTACACCTTC
few	TRBJ1-2	TRBV2	TRBD1	CASSAGQGDGYTF	TGTGCCAGCAGTGCCGGACAGGGTGATGGCTACACCTTC
few	TRBJ1-1	TRBV2	NA	CASGVREDTEAFF	TGTGCCAGCGGAGTCAGGGAAGACACTGAAGCTTTCTTT
few	TRBJ2-5	TRBV18	NA	CASSPREETQYF	TGTGCCAGCTCACCCCGCGAAGAGACCCAGTACTTC
NA	TRBJ1-1	TRBV6-5	TRBD1	CASCQGAMRTEAFF	TGTGCCAGCTGCCAGGGGGCTATGAGGACTGAAGCTTTCTTT
NA	TRBJ1-4	TRBV7-2	TRBD1	CASGTGRSSTEKLFF	TGTGCCAGCGGGACAGGGAGAAGTTCAACGGAAAAACTGTTTTTT
NA	TRBJ2-3	TRBV2	NA	CASSVKGGTDTQYF	TGTGCCAGCAGTGTAAAAGGGGGCACAGATACGCAGTATTTT
NA	TRBJ1-3	TRBV19	TRBD1	CASSPGQKISGNTIYF	TGTGCCAGTAGCCCGGGACAGAAAATCTCTGGAAACACCATATATTTT
once	TRBJ1-2	TRBV5-1	TRBD1	CASGPGTGTYGYTF	TGCGCCAGCGGTCCCGGGACAGGGACCTATGGCTACACCTTC
NA	TRBJ1-1	TRBV11-2	TRBD1	CASSSGQGFTEAFF	TGTGCCAGCAGCTCAGGACAGGGTTTCACTGAAGCTTTCTTT
NA	TRBJ2-1	TRBV28	TRBD1	CASSLHRDREYNEQFF	TGTGCCAGCAGCCTCCACCGGGACAGGGAATACAATGAGCAGTTCTTC
NA	TRBJ2-3	TRBV11-2	TRBD1	CASSRTGGSSDTQYF	TGTGCCAGCAGCAGGACAGGGGGCTCCTCAGATACGCAGTATTTT
once	TRBJ2-2	TRBV11-3	NA	CASSVEAPGTGELFF	TGTGCCAGCAGCGTTGAGGCCCCAGGGACCGGGGAGCTGTTTTTT
NA	TRBJ1-1	TRBV14	NA	CASSPPRATEAFF	TGTGCCAGCAGCCCACCCAGGGCCACTGAAGCTTTCTTT
NA	TRBJ1-1	TRBV5-1	NA	CASSPTPGQNTEAFF	TGCGCCAGCAGCCCCACACCGGGACAGAACACTGAAGCTTTCTTT
NA	TRBJ2-5	TRBV15	NA	CATSRDVETQYF	TGTGCCACCAGCAGAGACGTAGAGACCCAGTACTTC
NA	TRBJ2-7	TRBV5-6	TRBD1	CASSSGTGVGEQYF	TGTGCCAGCAGCTCGGGGACAGGGGTAGGAGAGCAGTACTTC
once	TRBJ1-5	TRBV3-1/TRBV3-2	TRBD1	CASSPSGDRGFNQPQHF	TGTGCCAGCAGCCCTTCGGGGGACAGGGGGTTCAATCAGCCCCAGCATTTT
NA	TRBJ2-7	TRBV7-9	TRBD2	CASSMGPGLAGNEQYF	TGTGCCAGCAGCATGGGTCCGGGACTAGCGGGGAACGAGCAGTACTTC
NA	TRBJ1-5	TRBV4-2	NA	CASSQESGAQHF	TGTGCCAGCAGCCAAGAGTCCGGGGCCCAGCATTTT
NA	TRBJ1-1	TRBV13	NA	CASSFRDTEAFF	TGTGCCAGCAGCTTCAGGGACACTGAAGCTTTCTTT
NA	TRBJ1-2	TRBV6-2/TRBV6-3	TRBD1	CASSYPGQGLRSSMDYTF	TGTGCCAGCAGTTACCCGGGACAGGGCCTAAGATCCTCCATGGACTACACCTTC
NA	TRBJ2-1	TRBV5-6	TRBD1	CASSLFTGQAYNEQFF	TGTGCCAGCAGCTTGTTTACTGGACAGGCCTACAATGAGCAGTTCTTC
NA	TRBJ2-2	TRBV30	TRBD2	CAWGAGTSGFTGELFF	TGTGCCTGGGGCGCCGGGACTAGCGGATTCACCGGGGAGCTGTTTTTT
NA	TRBJ1-2	TRBV28	NA	CASSLKSLFGHKRAGYTF	TGTGCCAGCAGCCTAAAGTCCCTATTCGGACATAAAAGGGCTGGCTACACCTTC
NA	TRBJ2-1	TRBV2	NA	CASNRDIRNEQFF	TGTGCCAGCAACCGGGACATCCGCAATGAGCAGTTCTTC
NA	TRBJ1-3	TRBV5-1	NA	CASSLEGVSSGNTIYF	TGCGCCAGCAGCTTGGAGGGGGTCAGCTCTGGAAACACCATATATTTT
NA	TRBJ2-2	TRBV3-1/TRBV3-2	TRBD2	CASSQEVVLAGGITGELFF	TGTGCCAGCAGCCAAGAAGTGGTCCTAGCGGGGGGAATAACCGGGGAGCTGTTTTTT
NA	TRBJ2-7	TRBV2	TRBD2	CASSDLAGAGEQYF	TGTGCCAGCAGTGACCTAGCGGGGGCTGGCGAGCAGTACTTC
NA	TRBJ1-2	TRBV7-8	NA	CASSLTAGWGYGYTF	TGTGCCAGCAGCTTAACGGCAGGGTGGGGCTATGGCTACACCTTC
NA	TRBJ2-7	TRBV5-5	TRBD1	CASSPGQGIYEQYF	TGTGCCAGCAGCCCGGGACAGGGTATCTACGAGCAGTACTTC
NA	TRBJ1-2	TRBV5-4	NA	CASSFGANGYTF	TGTGCCAGCAGCTTCGGTGCAAATGGCTACACCTTC
NA	TRBJ2-2	TRBV13	TRBD2	CASSGITSGVRTGELFF	TGTGCCAGCAGCGGAATAACTAGCGGGGTTAGGACCGGGGAGCTGTTTTTT
NA	TRBJ1-5	TRBV7-2	NA	CASRSRADQPQHF	TGTGCCAGCAGAAGCAGGGCTGATCAGCCCCAGCATTTT
few	TRBJ2-3	TRBV6-4	TRBD2	CASSVSGGSTDTQYF	TGTGCCAGCAGCGTCTCCGGGGGGAGCACAGATACGCAGTATTTT
NA	TRBJ2-7	TRBV28	TRBD2	CASSLRGGQSYEQYF	TGTGCCAGCAGTCTCCGGGGGGGCCAATCCTACGAGCAGTACTTC
NA	TRBJ1-4	TRBV15	NA	CATSRANRDNEKLFF	TGTGCCACCAGCAGAGCAAACAGGGATAATGAAAAACTGTTTTTT